This entry lists 6 T cell receptor beta chains sequenced from one sample in a study of cytomegalovirus exposure and HLA in healthy donors (TCRdb year 2017). The library relied on the immunoSEQ multiplex PCR assay. A mixture of 60 forward primers for TCR Vbeta segments and 13 reverse primers for TCR Jbeta segments was used in the multiplex PCR. This is the immuneACCESS table as TCRdb keeps it, with only in-frame sequences that have V and J called. A part of the clones is gone; compared with another copy, unresolved V genes explain less than half, and the rest is unexplained. For this sample the table gives 150,000 or so clones, of which roughly 75% were detected only once. The ten largest make up about 3.5% of the sample. What was sequenced was PBMCs. These receptors were taken from a man aged 35 to 55 in good health and CMV-seronegative.

V is TRBV5-1 and J is TRBJ2-6; D might be TRBD2 (6 bases). CDR1 and CDR2 from the germline V gene are SGHRS and YFSETQ. Between the trimmed V and J ends, which lost 4 bases and 0 bases, there was a span of 11 bases. This CDR3 comprises 16 residues. The CDR3 spells CASSAGISSGANVLTF. CDR3 in DNA: TGCGCCAGCAGCGCGGGAATAAGCTCTGGGGCCAACGTCCTGACTTTC.

The genes are TRBV18 and TRBJ1-1; a possible D gene is TRBD1 (5 bases). CDR1 and CDR2 (germline): KGHSH, LQKENI. V lost 5 bases and J 1 base, leaving 17 bases between the germline ends. The CDR3 consists of 16 residues. The CDR3 protein is CASSFLRPGGNTEAFF. CDR3 nucleotides: TGTGCCAGCTCATTTCTCCGACCCGGGGGGAACACTGAAGCTTTCTTT.

Here the CDR3 DNA reads TGTGCCAGCAGTTTACAGGCCGTCAACTATGGCTACACCTTC. Translated: CASSLQAVNYGYTF. V is TRBV28 and J is TRBJ1-2; unclear D gene. The ends were cut back, 2 bases at V and 2 bases at J, with 9 bases in the middle. CDR3 length equals 14 residues. CDR1 and CDR2 from the germline V gene are MDHEN and SYDVKM.

About this clone: A junction boundary mismatches the germline segment, possibly from a read error. The rearrangement links TRBV7-9 to TRBJ2-3; the D gene is possibly TRBD2 (6 bases). CDR1 SEHNR and CDR2 FQNEAQ come from the germline V gene (reference sequence). This CDR3 comprises 17 residues. The chain's CDR3 is CSSSLATDYLYTDTQYF. The CDR3, as DNA: TGTTCCAGCAGCTTAGCGACGGACTACCTTTACACAGATACGCAGTATTTT.

V usage is TRBV5-4 and J usage is TRBJ2-1, with D maybe TRBD2 (6 bases). Trimming removed 0 bases from V and 7 bases from J, with 14 bases in between. Germline lookup yields CDR1 SGHNT and CDR2 YYREEE (reference sequence). The length of the CDR3 is 15 residues. CDR3 region: CASSLVVAELNEQFF. Here the CDR3 DNA reads TGTGCCAGCAGCTTGGTGGTAGCGGAATTAAATGAGCAGTTCTTC.

The chain uses TRBV6-1 and TRBJ1-6; weak D call: TRBD1 (6 bases). CDR3 length: 17 amino acids. Germline CDR1 reads MNHNS; CDR2 reads SASEGT. Trimming shortened V by 3 bases and J by 2 bases, and 14 bases separated the two germline ends. The CDR3 loop reads CASSDGGRYTYNSPLHF. CDR3 coding DNA: TGTGCCAGCAGTGATGGGGGCCGATACACCTATAATTCACCCCTCCACTTT.